This TCR beta chain was recovered during a study of regulatory T cells in long-lasting Graves disease. Regarding time point: newly diagnosed GD, antithyroid drugs for less than 3 months. Isolated PBMC RNA provided the starting material for the TCR library. Construction of the TCR beta libraries employed iRepertoire HTBI primers in conjunction with Arm-PCR of CDR3 regions. In TCRdb, the multiplex PCR reads were re-called with MiXCR into one record per CDR3 protein. The sample shows some 250,000 distinct CDR3 sequences, around 19% of them seen only once. Per germline, CDR1 MNHNS and CDR2 SASEGT. CDR3 length: 17 residues. Details on this clonotype: Given a much more abundant clone one base away, this may be a read error.

The TCR was taken from a female donor with Graves disease. The V call is TRBV6-1, the J call TRBJ2-2; D possibly matches TRBD1 or TRBD2 (6 bases each). This specimen consisted of peripheral blood mononuclear cells (PBMCs), obtained at new diagnosis, from a patient treated with antithyroid drugs. As DNA, the CDR3 is TGTGCCGGCAGAACCCTACGTCAGGGGAGGAGCACCGGGGAGCTGTTTTTT. Its translation is CAGRTLRQGRSTGELFF.